This TCR beta chain was identified during a study of T cell changes during pregnancy in multiple sclerosis. Sequencing was performed with immunoSEQ multiplex PCR; in TCRdb, only in-frame clones are kept and a portion is missing. This table has tens of thousands of clones, approximately 92% appearing once. V lost 5 bases and J 1 base, leaving 7 bases between the germline ends. The CDR3 spans 12 residues. The germline V gene has CDR1 SGHRS and CDR2 YFSETQ. The J gene is TRBJ2-7, the V gene TRBV5-1; tentatively, D is TRBD1 (5 bases). The TCR sequence derives from a female donor in good health, enrolled as a control in a pregnancy study. The sample consisted of peripheral blood, taken in the third trimester of pregnancy. The CDR3 DNA reads TGCGCCAGCAGTCAGGGTTCCTACGAGCAGTACTTC. It specifies CASSQGSYEQYF.